This T cell receptor beta chain was identified in a study of blood T cell repertoires in COVID-19. Overall study context: Nucleic acid was either cDNA or gDNA, and it came from T cells, B-cell-depleted T cells, or PBMCs.

In the authors' methods: Reference gene primer amplification gave estimated nucleated cell counts. Some clones are missing from TCRdb's copy, which holds only in-frame ones; the method was immunoSEQ multiplex PCR. The V and J calls and clone size come from that table; D and trimming were worked out from the DNA. The table lists 95,000 to 120,000 clones, approximately 85% of them singletons. This CDR3 is built from 18 residues. The chain employs TRBV21-1 and TRBJ1-1; TRBD1 was called by the table and not checked on the DNA. TRBV21-1 is a recognized pseudogene. The source is a human donor in a cohort sampled during active COVID-19. Input material: peripheral blood. CDR3 amino acids: CASSTVDRGSRLNTEAFF. The CDR3 coding sequence is TGTGCCAGCAGCACCGTGGACAGGGGCTCCAGGCTTAACACTGAAGCTTTCTTT.